This is a list of T cell receptor beta chains from one sample in a study of regulatory T cells in long-lasting Graves disease. MiXCR, applied by TCRdb to the multiplex PCR reads, yields one record per CDR3 protein. The data contain approximately 690,000 distinct CDR3 sequences, approximately 31% of them singletons. Specimen: peripheral blood mononuclear cells (PBMCs), collected when the disease was refractory, from a patient treated with antithyroid drugs. The receptors were gathered from a female donor with Graves disease. The CDR3 runs from the conserved cysteine through the conserved F or W. Fields, in order: clone size, V gene, J gene, CDR3 protein. Clone size is not always given. Where it is, it says once, few, many or a class for expanded clones.

-,TRBV2,TRBJ1-2,CASSPKETGLYGYTF
many,TRBV20-1,TRBJ2-5,CSARGETQYF
-,TRBV11-2,TRBJ1-2,CASSLTPGSGYTF
-,TRBV28,TRBJ2-7,CASRPGQGPYEQYF
-,TRBV7-9,TRBJ2-7,CASSFGFTEQYF
-,TRBV30,TRBJ1-1,CAWNWGLQNTEAFF
-,TRBV28,TRBJ1-5,CASGLKWPQHF
many,TRBV20-1,TRBJ1-4,CSAREGRRNEKLFF
-,TRBV12-3/TRBV12-4,TRBJ1-5,CASSQVSDSNQPQHF
-,TRBV20-1,TRBJ2-2,CSAKYTGELFF
few,TRBV20-1,TRBJ2-2,CSARTGQNTGELFF
-,TRBV29-1,TRBJ2-7,CSVGSGRAYEQYF
-,TRBV9,TRBJ1-1,CASSANPWGGTEAFF
few,TRBV6-1,TRBJ1-6,CASSEAAVVNSPLHF
few,TRBV19,TRBJ1-5,CASSTRDRMRPQHF
few,TRBV11-2,TRBJ1-1,CASSLTPTSGTLLFF
-,TRBV6-1,TRBJ2-7,CASSASAGTPSYEQYF
-,TRBV3-1,TRBJ1-3,CASSQVSNTIYF
-,TRBV28,TRBJ1-2,CASSTRDLYGYTF
-,TRBV18,TRBJ2-7,CASSPQDTIQQYF
few,TRBV29-1,TRBJ2-3,CSVENGDRTDTQYF
few,TRBV29-1,TRBJ2-2,CSVTRTGRTGELFF
-,TRBV4-1,TRBJ2-2,CASSQVVPNTGELFF
few,TRBV7-9,TRBJ2-5,CASRRSGETQYF
-,TRBV5-1,TRBJ1-1,CASRLSRGTEAFF
once,TRBV27,TRBJ2-3,CASSLFFPDTQYF
-,TRBV30,TRBJ1-2,CACPQSTGVDYGYTF
few,TRBV6-1,TRBJ2-7,CASSGLRIGFGTYEQYF
-,TRBV5-1,TRBJ1-2,CASSLGQGSLRIYGYTF
few,TRBV28,TRBJ1-1,CASSERRLGDTEAFF
many,TRBV12-3/TRBV12-4,TRBJ1-1,CASQISGRLNTEAFF
-,TRBV5-1,TRBJ1-1,CASSHGGGMNTEAFF
-,TRBV20-1,TRBJ1-5,CSAKGPAGNQPQHF